Sequencing of this T cell receptor (beta chain) was carried out in a study of T cell responses to AZD1222 COVID-19 vaccine. The repertoire was sequenced with immunoSEQ multiplex PCR; TCRdb's copy has only in-frame clones and lacks some. This sample has 150,000 to 200,000 clones; about 91% occur once, and the top ten carry around 0.99%. CDR3 length equals 11 residues. V gave up 11 bases and J gave up 6 bases; unmatched junction bases: 3. The chain uses TRBV12-3 or TRBV12-4 and TRBJ1-1; 10 bases line up with TRBD1. This specimen was peripheral blood, taken 28 days after the second AZD1222 dose. The clonotype comes from an adult who received the AZD1222 COVID-19 vaccine. The CDR3, as DNA: TGTGCCGGAGGGACAGGGGCTGAAGCTTTCTTT. Protein product: CAGGTGAEAFF.